These T cell receptor beta chains were read from a single sample in a study of sequential checkpoint blockade in melanoma. Data came from immunoSEQ multiplex PCR; TCRdb stores just in-frame clones and leaves some out. The repertoire holds approximately 22,000 clones, with roughly 82% as singletons. The material sequenced was CD8+ T cells sorted from blood (inferred from file names), taken from a patient given nivolumab and ipilimumab in sequence. The receptors stem from a human donor with melanoma. CDR3s include the opening cysteine and the closing phenylalanine or tryptophan. The order of the fields is clone size, V gene, J gene, D gene, CDR3 protein. D genes are given only for firm matches. Only some rows state a clone size, as once, few, many or a class for expanded clones.

few	TRBV7-2	TRBJ2-5	TRBD2	CASSLGGGSQETQYF
.	TRBV7-2	TRBJ1-2	.	CASSRGGAYGYTF
.	TRBV19	TRBJ1-2	.	CASSNFDRPNYGYTF
.	TRBV6-1	TRBJ1-2	.	CASSGPGQTHGYTF
.	TRBV19	TRBJ2-7	.	CASSKTNSYEQYF
few	TRBV7-9	TRBJ2-3	TRBD2	CASSLALGAGVDTQYF
.	TRBV7-2	TRBJ1-5	.	CASSPRTSNQPQHF
.	TRBV7-2	TRBJ1-1	.	CASSFGQHTEAFF
once	TRBV5-6	TRBJ2-7	.	CASSLWQGRIKQYF
.	TRBV2	TRBJ2-7	.	CASSKTESSYEQYF
.	TRBV30	TRBJ2-2	.	CAWSPRLVDTGELFF
few	TRBV14	TRBJ2-3	.	CASSQGRAEGGTDTQYF
.	TRBV29-1	TRBJ2-3	TRBD2	CSVEGLAGERTDTQYF
.	TRBV6-6	TRBJ2-7	.	CASVGFWMNEQYF
.	TRBV19	TRBJ1-1	.	CATRMGGAEAFF
.	TRBV28	TRBJ1-2	.	CASGEQGWYGYTF
.	TRBV7-2	TRBJ2-7	TRBD1	CASSLDGTGAYEQYF
.	TRBV9	TRBJ1-1	.	CASSVASVNTEAFF
.	TRBV6-6	TRBJ2-2	.	CASRPTGTGELFF
.	TRBV28	TRBJ2-3	TRBD1	CASSSSGTGTNTQYF
.	TRBV5-1	TRBJ2-1	TRBD2	CASSSGYGLAGDEQFF